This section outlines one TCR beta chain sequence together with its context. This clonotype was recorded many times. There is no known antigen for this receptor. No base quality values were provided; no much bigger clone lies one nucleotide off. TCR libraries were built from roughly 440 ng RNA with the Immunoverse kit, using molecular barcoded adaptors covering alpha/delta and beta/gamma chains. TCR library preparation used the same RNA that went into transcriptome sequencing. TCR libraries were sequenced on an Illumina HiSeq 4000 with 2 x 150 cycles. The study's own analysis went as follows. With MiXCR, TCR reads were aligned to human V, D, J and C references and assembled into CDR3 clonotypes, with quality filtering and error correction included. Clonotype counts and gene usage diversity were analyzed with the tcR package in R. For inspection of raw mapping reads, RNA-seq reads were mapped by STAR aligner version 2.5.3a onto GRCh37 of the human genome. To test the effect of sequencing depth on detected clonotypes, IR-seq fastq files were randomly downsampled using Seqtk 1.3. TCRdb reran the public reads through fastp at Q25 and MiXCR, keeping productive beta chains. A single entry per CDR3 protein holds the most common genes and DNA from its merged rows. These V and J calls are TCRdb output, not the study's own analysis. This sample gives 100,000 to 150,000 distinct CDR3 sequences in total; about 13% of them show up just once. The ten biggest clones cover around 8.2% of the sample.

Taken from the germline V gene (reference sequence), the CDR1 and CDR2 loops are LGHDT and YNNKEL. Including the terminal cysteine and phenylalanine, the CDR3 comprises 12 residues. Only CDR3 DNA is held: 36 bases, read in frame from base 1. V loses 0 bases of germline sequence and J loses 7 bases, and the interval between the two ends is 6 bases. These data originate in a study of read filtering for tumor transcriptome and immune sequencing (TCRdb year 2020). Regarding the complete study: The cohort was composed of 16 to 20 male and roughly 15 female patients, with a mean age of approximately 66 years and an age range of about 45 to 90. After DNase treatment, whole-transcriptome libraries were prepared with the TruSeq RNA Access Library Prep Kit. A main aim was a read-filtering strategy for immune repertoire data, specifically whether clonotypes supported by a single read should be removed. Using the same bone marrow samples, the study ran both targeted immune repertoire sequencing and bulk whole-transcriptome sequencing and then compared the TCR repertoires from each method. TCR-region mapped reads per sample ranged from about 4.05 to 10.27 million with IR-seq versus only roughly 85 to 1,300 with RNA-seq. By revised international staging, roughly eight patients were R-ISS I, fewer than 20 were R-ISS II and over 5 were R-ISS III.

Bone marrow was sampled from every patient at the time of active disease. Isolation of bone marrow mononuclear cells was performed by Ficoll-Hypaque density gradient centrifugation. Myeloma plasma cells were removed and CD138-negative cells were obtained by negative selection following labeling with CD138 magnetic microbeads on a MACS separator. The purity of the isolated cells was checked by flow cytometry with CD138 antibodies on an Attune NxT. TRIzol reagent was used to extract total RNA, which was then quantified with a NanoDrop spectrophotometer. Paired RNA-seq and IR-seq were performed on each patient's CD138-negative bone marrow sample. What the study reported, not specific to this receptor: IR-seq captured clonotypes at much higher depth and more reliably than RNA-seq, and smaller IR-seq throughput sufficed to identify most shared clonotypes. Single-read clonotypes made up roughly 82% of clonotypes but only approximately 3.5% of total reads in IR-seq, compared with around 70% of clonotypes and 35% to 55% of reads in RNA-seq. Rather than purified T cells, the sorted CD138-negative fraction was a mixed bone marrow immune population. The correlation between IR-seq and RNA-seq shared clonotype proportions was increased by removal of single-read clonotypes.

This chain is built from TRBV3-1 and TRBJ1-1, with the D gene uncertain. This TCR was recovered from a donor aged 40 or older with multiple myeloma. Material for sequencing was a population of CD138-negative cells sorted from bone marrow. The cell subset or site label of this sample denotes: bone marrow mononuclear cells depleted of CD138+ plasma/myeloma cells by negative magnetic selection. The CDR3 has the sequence CASSQDSHEAFF. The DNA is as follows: TGTGCCAGCAGCCAAGATTCTCATGAAGCTTTCTTT. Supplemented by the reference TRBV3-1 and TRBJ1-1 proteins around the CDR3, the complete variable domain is DTAVSQTPKYLVTQMGNDKSIKCEQNLGHDTMYWYKQDSKKFLKIMFSYNNKELIINETVPNRFSPKSPDKAHLNLHINSLELGDSAVYFCASSQDSHEAFFGQGTRLTVV.